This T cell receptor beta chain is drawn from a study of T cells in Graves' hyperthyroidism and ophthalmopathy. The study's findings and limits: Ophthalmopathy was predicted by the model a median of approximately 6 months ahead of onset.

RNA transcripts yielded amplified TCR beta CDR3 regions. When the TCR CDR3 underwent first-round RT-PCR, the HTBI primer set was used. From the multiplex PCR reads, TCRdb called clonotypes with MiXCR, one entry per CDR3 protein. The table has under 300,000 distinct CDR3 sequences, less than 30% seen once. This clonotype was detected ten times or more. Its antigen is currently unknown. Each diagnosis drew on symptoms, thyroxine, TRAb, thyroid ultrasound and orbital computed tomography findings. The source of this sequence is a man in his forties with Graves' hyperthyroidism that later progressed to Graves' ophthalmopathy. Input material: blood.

Here the CDR3 reads CASSITAGIDTIYF. CDR3 coding DNA: TGTGCCAGTAGTATTACGGCAGGGATAGACACCATATATTTT. This sequence joins TRBV19 and TRBJ1-3; perhaps TRBD1 as D (5 bases). The germline V gene encodes CDR1 LNHDA and CDR2 SQIVND (reference sequence). There are 14 residues in the CDR3. Trimming shortened V by 3 bases and J by 8 bases, and 14 bases separated the two germline ends.